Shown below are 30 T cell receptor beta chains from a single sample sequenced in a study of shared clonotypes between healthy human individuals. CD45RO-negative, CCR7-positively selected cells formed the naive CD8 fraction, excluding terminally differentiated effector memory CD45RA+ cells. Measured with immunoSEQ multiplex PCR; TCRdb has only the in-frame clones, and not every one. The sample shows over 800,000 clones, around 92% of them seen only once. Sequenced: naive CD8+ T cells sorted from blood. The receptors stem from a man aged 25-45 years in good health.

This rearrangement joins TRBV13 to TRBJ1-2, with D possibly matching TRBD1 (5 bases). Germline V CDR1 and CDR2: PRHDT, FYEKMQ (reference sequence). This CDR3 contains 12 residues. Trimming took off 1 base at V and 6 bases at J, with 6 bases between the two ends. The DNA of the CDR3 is TGTGCCAGCAGCTTAGTGGGACATGGCTACACCTTC. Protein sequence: CASSLVGHGYTF.

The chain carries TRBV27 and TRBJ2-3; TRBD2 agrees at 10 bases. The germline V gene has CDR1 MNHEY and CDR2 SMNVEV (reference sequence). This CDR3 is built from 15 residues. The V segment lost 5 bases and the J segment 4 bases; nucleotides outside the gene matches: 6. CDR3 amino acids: CASSPSGSLSDTQYF. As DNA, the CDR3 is TGTGCCAGCAGTCCTAGCGGGAGCTTGTCAGATACGCAGTATTTT.

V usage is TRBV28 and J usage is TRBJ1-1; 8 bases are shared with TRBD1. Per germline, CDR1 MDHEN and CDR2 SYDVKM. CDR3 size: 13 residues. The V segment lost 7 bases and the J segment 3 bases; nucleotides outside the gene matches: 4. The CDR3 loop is CASNRDRYTEAFF. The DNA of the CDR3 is TGTGCCAGCAACCGGGACAGGTACACTGAAGCTTTCTTT.

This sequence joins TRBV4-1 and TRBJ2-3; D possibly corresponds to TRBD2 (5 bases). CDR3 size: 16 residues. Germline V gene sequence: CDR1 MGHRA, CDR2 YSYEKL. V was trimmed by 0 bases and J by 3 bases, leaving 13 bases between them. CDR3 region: CASSQDFRGNTDTQYF. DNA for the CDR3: TGCGCCAGCAGCCAAGATTTCCGGGGTAATACAGATACGCAGTATTTT.

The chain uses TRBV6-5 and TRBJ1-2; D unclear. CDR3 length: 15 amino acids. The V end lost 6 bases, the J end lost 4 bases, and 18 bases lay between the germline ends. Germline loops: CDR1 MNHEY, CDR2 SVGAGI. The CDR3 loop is CASRPDTYGSYGYTF. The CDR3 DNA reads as TGTGCCAGCAGGCCAGACACCTACGGAAGCTATGGCTACACCTTC.

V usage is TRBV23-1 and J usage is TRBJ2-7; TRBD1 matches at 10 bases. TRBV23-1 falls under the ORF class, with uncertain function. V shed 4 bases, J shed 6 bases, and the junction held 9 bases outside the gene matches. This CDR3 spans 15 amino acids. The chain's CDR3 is CASSPLRDRGTEQYF. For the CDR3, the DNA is TGCGCCAGCAGTCCTCTTCGGGACAGGGGAACCGAGCAGTACTTC.

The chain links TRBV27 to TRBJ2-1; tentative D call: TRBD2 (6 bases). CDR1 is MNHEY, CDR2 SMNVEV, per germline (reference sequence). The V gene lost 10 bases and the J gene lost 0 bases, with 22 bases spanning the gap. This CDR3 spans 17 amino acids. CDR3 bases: TGTGCCACCCAACCATTACTAGCAAAGAGCTCCTACAATGAGCAGTTCTTC. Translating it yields CATQPLLAKSSYNEQFF.

In DNA form, the CDR3 reads TGCGCCAGCAGCCAAGATCGCCAGGGGTTCGGTGAAAAACTGTTTTTT. It codes for CASSQDRQGFGEKLFF. J is TRBJ1-4 and V is TRBV4-3, with a possible D match to TRBD1 (6 bases). CDR1 and CDR2 (germline): LGHNA, YSLEER. The ends were cut back, 0 bases at V and 7 bases at J, with 15 bases in the middle. The CDR3 spans 16 residues.

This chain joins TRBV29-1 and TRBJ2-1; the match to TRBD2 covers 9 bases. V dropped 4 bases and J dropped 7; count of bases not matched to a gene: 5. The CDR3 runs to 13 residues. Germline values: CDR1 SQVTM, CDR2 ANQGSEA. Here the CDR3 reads CSVVAGVGNEQFF. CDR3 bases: TGCAGCGTTGTAGCGGGAGTGGGAAATGAGCAGTTCTTC.

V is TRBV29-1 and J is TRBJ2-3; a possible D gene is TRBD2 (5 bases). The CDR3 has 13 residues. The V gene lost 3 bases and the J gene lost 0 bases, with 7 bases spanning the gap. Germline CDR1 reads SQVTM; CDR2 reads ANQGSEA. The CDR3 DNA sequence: TGCAGCGTTGACGGACTGAGCACAGATACGCAGTATTTT. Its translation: CSVDGLSTDTQYF.

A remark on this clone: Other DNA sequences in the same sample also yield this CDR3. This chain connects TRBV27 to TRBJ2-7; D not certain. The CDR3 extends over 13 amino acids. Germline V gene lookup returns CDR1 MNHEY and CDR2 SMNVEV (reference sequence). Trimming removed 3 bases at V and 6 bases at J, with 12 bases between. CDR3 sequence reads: CASSLGGLGEQYF. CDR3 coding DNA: TGTGCCAGCAGTTTGGGTGGGCTCGGCGAGCAGTACTTC.

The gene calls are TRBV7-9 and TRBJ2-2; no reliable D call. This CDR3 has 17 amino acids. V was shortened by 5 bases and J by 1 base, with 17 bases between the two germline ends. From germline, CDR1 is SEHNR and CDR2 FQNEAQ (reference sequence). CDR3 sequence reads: CASSPWAGHGNTGELFF. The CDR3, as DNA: TGTGCCAGCAGCCCCTGGGCAGGTCATGGGAACACCGGGGAGCTGTTTTTT.

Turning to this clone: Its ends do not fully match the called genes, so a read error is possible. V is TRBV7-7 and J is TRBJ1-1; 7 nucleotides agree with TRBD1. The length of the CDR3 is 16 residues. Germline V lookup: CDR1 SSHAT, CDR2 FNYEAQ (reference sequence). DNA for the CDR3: TGTGCTAGCAGCCCCTTGGAGGGGGCCTCGGGCACTGAAGCTTTCTTT. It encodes CASSPLEGASGTEAFF.

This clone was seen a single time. In nucleotides, the CDR3 is TGTGCCAGCAGTTATACAGGGGCCGACTCAACTAATGAAAAACTGTTTTTT. Translated: CASSYTGADSTNEKLFF. The chain links TRBV27 to TRBJ1-4, with TRBD1 matching 7 bases. Trimming at V came to 4 bases and at J to 0 bases, leaving 8 bases not matched to a gene. The germline CDR1 and CDR2 sequences are MNHEY and SMNVEV (reference sequence). CDR3 length equals 17 residues.

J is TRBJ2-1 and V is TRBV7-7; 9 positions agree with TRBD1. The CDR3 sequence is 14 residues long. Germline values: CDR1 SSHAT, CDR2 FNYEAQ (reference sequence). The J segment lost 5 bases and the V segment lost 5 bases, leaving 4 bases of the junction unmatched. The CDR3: CASSAGTGNNEQFF. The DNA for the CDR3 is TGTGCCAGCAGCGCCGGGACAGGGAACAATGAGCAGTTCTTC. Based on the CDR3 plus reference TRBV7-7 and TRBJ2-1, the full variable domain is GAGVSQSPRYKVTKRGQDVTLRCDPISSHATLYWYQQALGQGPEFLTYFNYEAQPDKSGLPSDRFSAERPEGSISTLTIQRTEQRDSAMYRCASSAGTGNNEQFFGPGTRLTVL.

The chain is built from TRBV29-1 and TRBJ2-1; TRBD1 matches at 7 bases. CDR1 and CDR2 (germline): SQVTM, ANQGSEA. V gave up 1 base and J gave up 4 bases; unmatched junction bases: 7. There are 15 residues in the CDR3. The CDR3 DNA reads TGCAGCGTTGAAGTAGGGGGCCTCGCGTACAATGAGCAGTTCTTC. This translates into CSVEVGGLAYNEQFF.

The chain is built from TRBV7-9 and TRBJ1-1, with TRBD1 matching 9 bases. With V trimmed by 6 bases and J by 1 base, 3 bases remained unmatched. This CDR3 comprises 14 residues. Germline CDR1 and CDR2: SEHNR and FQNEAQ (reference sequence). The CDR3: CASRTDRGNTEAFF. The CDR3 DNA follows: TGTGCCAGCAGAACGGACAGGGGGAACACTGAAGCTTTCTTT.

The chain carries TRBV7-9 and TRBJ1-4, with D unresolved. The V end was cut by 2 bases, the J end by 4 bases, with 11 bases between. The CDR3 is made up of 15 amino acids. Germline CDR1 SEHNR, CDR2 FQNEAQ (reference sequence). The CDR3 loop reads CASSLPSFDNEKLFF. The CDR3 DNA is TGTGCCAGCAGCTTACCGTCGTTTGATAATGAAAAACTGTTTTTT.

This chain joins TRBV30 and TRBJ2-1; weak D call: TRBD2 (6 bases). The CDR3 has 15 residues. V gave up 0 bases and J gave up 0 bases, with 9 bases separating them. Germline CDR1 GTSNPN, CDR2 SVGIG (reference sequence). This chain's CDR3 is CAWSVDGSSYNEQFF. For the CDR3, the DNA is TGTGCCTGGAGTGTTGACGGGAGCTCCTACAATGAGCAGTTCTTC.

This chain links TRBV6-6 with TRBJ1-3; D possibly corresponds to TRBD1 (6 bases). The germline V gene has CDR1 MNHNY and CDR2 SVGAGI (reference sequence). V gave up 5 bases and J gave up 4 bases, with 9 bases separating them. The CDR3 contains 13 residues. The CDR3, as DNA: TGTGCCAGCAGTGTTGACAGGGGAAACACCATATATTTT. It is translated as CASSVDRGNTIYF.

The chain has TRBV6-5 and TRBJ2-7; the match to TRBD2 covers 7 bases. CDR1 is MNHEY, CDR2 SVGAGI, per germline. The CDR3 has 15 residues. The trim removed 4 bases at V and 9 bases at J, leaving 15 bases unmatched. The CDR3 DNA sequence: TGTGCCAGCAGTTCGGTAGGACTAGAGCGAACCGGGCAGTACTTC. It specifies CASSSVGLERTGQYF.

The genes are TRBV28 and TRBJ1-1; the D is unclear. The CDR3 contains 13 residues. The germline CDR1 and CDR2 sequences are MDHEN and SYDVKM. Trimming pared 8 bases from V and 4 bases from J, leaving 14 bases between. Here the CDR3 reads CASQISRGTEAFF. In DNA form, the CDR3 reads TGTGCCAGCCAGATTAGTCGGGGCACTGAAGCTTTCTTT.

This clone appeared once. The CDR3 here is CASSLFPRVARQTYEQYF. DNA of the CDR3: TGTGCCAGCAGTTTATTCCCAAGGGTAGCAAGGCAAACCTACGAGCAGTACTTC. The V call is TRBV27, the J call TRBJ2-7; D is uncertain. The CDR3 totals 18 residues. Germline V gene lookup returns CDR1 MNHEY and CDR2 SMNVEV (reference sequence). Trimming removed 1 base from V and 2 bases from J, with 21 bases in between.

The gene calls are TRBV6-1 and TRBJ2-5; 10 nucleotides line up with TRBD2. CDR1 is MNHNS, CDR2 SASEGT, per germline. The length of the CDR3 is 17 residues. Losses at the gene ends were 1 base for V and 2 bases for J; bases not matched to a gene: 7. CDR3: CASSEVRWTSGQETQYF. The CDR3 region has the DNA TGTGCCAGCAGTGAAGTACGTTGGACTAGCGGTCAAGAGACCCAGTACTTC.

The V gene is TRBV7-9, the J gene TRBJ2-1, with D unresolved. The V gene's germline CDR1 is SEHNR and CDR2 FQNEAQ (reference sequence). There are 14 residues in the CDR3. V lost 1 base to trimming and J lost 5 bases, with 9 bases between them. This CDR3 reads CASSLVRQDNEQFF. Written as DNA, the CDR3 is TGTGCCAGCAGCTTAGTCCGGCAGGACAATGAGCAGTTCTTC.

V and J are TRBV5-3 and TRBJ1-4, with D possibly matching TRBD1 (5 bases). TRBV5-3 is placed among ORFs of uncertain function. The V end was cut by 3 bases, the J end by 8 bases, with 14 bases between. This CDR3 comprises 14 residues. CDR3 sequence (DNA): TGTGCCAGAAGCTACAGGCGGTGCCGGGAAAAACTGTTTTTT. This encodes CARSYRRCREKLFF.

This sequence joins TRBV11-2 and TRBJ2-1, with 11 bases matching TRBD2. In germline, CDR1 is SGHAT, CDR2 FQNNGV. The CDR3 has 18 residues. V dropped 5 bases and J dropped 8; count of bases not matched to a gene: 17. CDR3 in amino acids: CASSTRPSTSGSRYEQFF. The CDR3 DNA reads TGTGCCAGCAGCACCCGTCCCAGCACTAGCGGGAGTAGGTATGAGCAGTTCTTC.

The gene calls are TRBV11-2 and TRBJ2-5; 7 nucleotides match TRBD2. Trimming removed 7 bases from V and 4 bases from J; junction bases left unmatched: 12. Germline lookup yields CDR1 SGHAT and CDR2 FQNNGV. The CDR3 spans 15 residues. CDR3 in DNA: TGTGCCAGCACTCCCAAGGCGGGAGCGGGAGAGACCCAGTACTTC. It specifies CASTPKAGAGETQYF.

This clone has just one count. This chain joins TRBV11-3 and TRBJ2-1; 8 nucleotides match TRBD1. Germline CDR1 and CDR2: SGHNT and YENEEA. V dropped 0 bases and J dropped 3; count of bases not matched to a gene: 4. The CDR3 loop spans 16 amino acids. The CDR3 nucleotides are TGTGCCAGCAGCTTAGAGGCAGGGGGCATCTACAATGAGCAGTTCTTC. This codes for CASSLEAGGIYNEQFF.

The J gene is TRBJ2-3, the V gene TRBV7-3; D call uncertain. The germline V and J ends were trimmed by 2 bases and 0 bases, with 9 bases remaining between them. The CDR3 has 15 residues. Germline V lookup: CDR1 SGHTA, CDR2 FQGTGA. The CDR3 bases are TGTGCCAGCAGCTTAGGGGTGGGAAGCACAGATACGCAGTATTTT. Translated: CASSLGVGSTDTQYF.